The TCR beta chain described here comes from a study of memory CD4+ T cells and cytomegalovirus serostatus. Study results and caveats: CMV serostatus prediction reached median AUC approximately 0.95, or 0.91 with US-trained model. CD4+ memory repertoires contained 67 of 164 reported CMV TCRbeta sequences.

Per the original data handling: After removing out-of-frame reads, 2 million to 2.5 million distinct TCRbeta sequences remained. Assay: immunoSEQ multiplex PCR; the TCRdb copy retains only in-frame clones and omits some. That table furnishes V, J and clone size, whereas the DNA furnished D and trimming. The sample includes about 58,000 clones, roughly 85% of them seen just once. Single viable CD3+CD4+CD8-CD45RO+ cells were sorted as the memory CD4+ T cells. The germline V gene encodes CDR1 MDHEN and CDR2 SYDVKM. Trimming pared 2 bases from V and 6 bases from J, leaving 14 bases between. The CDR3 consists of 16 residues. Remarks on this clone: Antigen specificity is unknown.

Sequencing was carried out using memory CD4+ T cells from blood. This TCR was recovered from an adult in good health and CMV-seronegative. Some clones in this sample may be carry-over from other donors' samples. V usage is TRBV28 and J usage is TRBJ1-6; tentative D call: TRBD1 (5 bases). The CDR3 protein is CASSLTGTSSNSPLHF. The CDR3 DNA reads TGTGCCAGCAGTTTAACCGGGACGTCGAGTAATTCACCCCTCCACTTT.